This T cell receptor beta chain stems from a study of blood T cell repertoires in COVID-19. Study as a whole: T cells, B-cell-depleted T cells, or PBMCs provided the cDNA or gDNA that served as material.

TCRdb's table, derived via immunoSEQ multiplex PCR, lists solely in-frame clones and lacks some. The table includes about 220,000 clones, 65% to 85% detected once. This CDR3 spans 15 amino acids. CDR1 SNHLY and CDR2 FYNNEI come from the germline V gene. With V trimmed by 7 bases and J by 8 bases, 16 bases remained unmatched. This clone was counted once. This TCR was recovered from a woman between 55 and 75 years old with acute or convalescent COVID-19. The chain carries TRBV2 and TRBJ1-2; 7 nucleotides agree with TRBD1. The specimen sequenced was peripheral blood. CDR3: CASMHRDSQSRGYTF. For the CDR3, the DNA is TGTGCCAGCATGCACCGGGACAGTCAAAGTAGGGGCTACACCTTC.